Below are 8 T cell receptor beta chains sequenced from a single sample in a study of T cells in Graves' hyperthyroidism and ophthalmopathy (dated by TCRdb to between 2018 and 2021). Library creation used multiplex PCR. Data came from an Illumina HiSeq 2000. Amplification of TCR beta CDR3 regions was carried out from RNA transcripts. For the first round of RT-PCR on the TCR CDR3, the HTBI primer set was used together with the Qiagen OneStep RT-PCR kit. The raw public data were reprocessed by TCRdb itself: fastp quality trimming at Q25, MiXCR clonotype calling, in-frame beta chains only. All rows with the same CDR3 protein become a single entry with the most common DNA and genes. A total of around 600,000 distinct CDR3 sequences appear in this sample, more than 12% of them only once. The top ten constitute under 15% of the sample. The sequenced sample consisted of blood. These receptors were taken from a woman aged 45-65 years with Graves' ophthalmopathy.

This clonotype occurred many times. The chain recombines TRBV29-1 with TRBJ2-2, with 7 bases lining up with TRBD2. The CDR3 covers 15 residues. V shed 4 bases and J 4 bases; nucleotides not matched to a gene: 9. Germline V lookup: CDR1 SQVTM, CDR2 ANQGSEA. The CDR3 DNA is TGCAGCGTTGGGGTGACTAGCTCGGGCACCGGGGAGCTGTTTTTT. It encodes CSVGVTSSGTGELFF.

This clonotype was seen at least ten times. V gene TRBV7-2 combines with J gene TRBJ1-5, with D unresolved. Germline-derived CDR1 and CDR2 are SGHTA and FQGNSA. The V gene lost 3 bases and the J gene lost 0 bases, with 12 bases spanning the gap. The CDR3 spans 16 residues. The CDR3 region has the DNA TGTGCCAGCAGCTTGGACGTGCTATCTAGCAATCAGCCCCAGCATTTT. Protein product: CASSLDVLSSNQPQHF.

There are a few counts of this clonotype. This rearrangement joins TRBV12-3 or TRBV12-4 to TRBJ1-2; D ambiguous. The CDR3 has 13 amino acids. V was pared by 1 base and J by 5 bases, with 8 bases between. Written as DNA, the CDR3 is TGTGCCAGCAGTTTAGGAGCTCTGTATGGCTACACCTTC. This translates into CASSLGALYGYTF.

There are many counts of this clonotype. The rearrangement uses TRBV6-5 and TRBJ1-5; D call uncertain. The CDR3 is 13 amino acids. The V gene's germline CDR1 is MNHEY and CDR2 SVGAGI. V was shortened by 2 bases and J by 1 base, with 3 bases between the two germline ends. The CDR3 region has the DNA TGTGCCAGCAGTTACGGAAGCAATCAGCCCCAGCATTTT. This encodes CASSYGSNQPQHF.

The chain recombines TRBV27 with TRBJ2-6; TRBD2 matches 8 bases. CDR1 and CDR2 (germline): MNHEY, SMNVEV (reference sequence). The length of the CDR3 is 17 residues. The V and J ends lost 6 bases and 2 bases, in that order; junction bases with no gene match: 9. CDR3 region: CASSPPGLVPGANVLTF. CDR3 DNA sequence: TGTGCCAGCAGCCCTCCGGGACTAGTCCCTGGGGCCAACGTCCTGACTTTC.

This clonotype was counted at least ten times. V gene TRBV6-1 combines with J gene TRBJ2-7; 12 bases line up with TRBD2. The CDR3 has 15 amino acids. The trim removed 5 bases at V and 1 base at J, leaving 3 bases unmatched. Germline values: CDR1 MNHNS, CDR2 SASEGT. The CDR3 region is CASSYLAGGSYEQYF. The DNA of the CDR3 is TGTGCCAGCAGTTACCTAGCGGGAGGGTCCTACGAGCAGTACTTC.

In its sample, this clonotype was seen a few times. The chain has TRBV27 and TRBJ2-4, with 9 bases that match TRBD1. J lost 7 bases, V lost 5 bases, and 9 bases had no gene match. Germline V gene sequence: CDR1 MNHEY, CDR2 SMNVEV (reference sequence). There are 15 residues in the CDR3. The CDR3 sequence: CASSITGGARNIQYF. The CDR3 DNA sequence: TGTGCCAGCAGTATCACAGGGGGCGCCCGGAACATTCAGTACTTC.

CDR3 in DNA: TGTGCCAGTAGTACACTAGCGGGAGTGGGCAGTGAGCAGTTCTTC. Translated, it gives CASSTLAGVGSEQFF. The V call is TRBV19, the J call TRBJ2-1, with 11 bases fitting TRBD2. CDR1 and CDR2 (germline): LNHDA, SQIVND (reference sequence). This CDR3 is built from 15 residues. J lost 9 bases, V lost 4 bases, and 8 bases had no gene match.